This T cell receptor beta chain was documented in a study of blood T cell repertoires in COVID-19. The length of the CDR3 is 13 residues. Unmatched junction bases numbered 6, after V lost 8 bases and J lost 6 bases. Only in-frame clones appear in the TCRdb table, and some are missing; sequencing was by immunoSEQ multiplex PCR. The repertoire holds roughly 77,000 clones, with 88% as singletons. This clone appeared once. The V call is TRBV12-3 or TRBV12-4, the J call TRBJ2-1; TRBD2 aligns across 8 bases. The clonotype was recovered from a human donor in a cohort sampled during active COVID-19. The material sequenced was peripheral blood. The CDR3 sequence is CASGQLAVNEQFF. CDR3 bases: TGTGCCAGCGGGCAACTAGCGGTCAATGAGCAGTTCTTC.